Listed below are T cell receptor beta chains from one sample, sequenced in a study of STAT5B mutations in CD4+ large granular lymphocyte leukemia. Data came from immunoSEQ multiplex PCR; TCRdb stores just in-frame clones and leaves some out. Among 25,000 to 35,000 clones listed, 85% to 90% were seen once. The source material was CD4+ T cells from blood buffy coats. These TCRs come from a human donor in good health. The CDR3 runs from the conserved cysteine through the conserved F or W.

TRBJ2-7 TRBV2 CASSNGLAVVHEQYF
TRBJ1-5 TRBV11-2 CASSPRGGDQPQHF
TRBJ1-2 TRBV5-6 CASSTATYGYTF
TRBJ2-2 TRBV7-6 CASSFGSGRAGGELFF
TRBJ1-2 TRBV6-1 CASSEPAVYGYTF
TRBJ2-1 TRBV11-2 CASSSARLAVTYNEQFF
TRBJ1-1 TRBV6-1 CATRGGLLNTEAFF
TRBJ1-2 TRBV6-5 CASSYSKHGGNYGYTF
TRBJ1-1 TRBV7-9 CASGSFAGNTEAFF
. TRBV6-5 CASSVAAFSYEQYF
TRBJ1-2 TRBV30 CAYLPRQTTYGYTF
TRBJ1-1 TRBV5-1 CASREDRGLSNTEAFF
TRBJ2-1 TRBV14 CASSLAGPYNEQFF
TRBJ1-3 TRBV25-1 CASSDRSVWGNTIYF
TRBJ1-2 TRBV5-6 CASSRGGDYGYTF
TRBJ1-4 TRBV30 CAWMGHDSNSTNEKLFF
TRBJ1-2 TRBV18 CASSPGTGPFSYTF
TRBJ2-7 TRBV5-1 CASSFTLAVAYEQYF
TRBJ2-4 TRBV5-4 CASSFGVIQYF
TRBJ2-2 TRBV7-6 CASSPRTGTLNTGELFF
TRBJ2-1 TRBV19 CASSTRAGTSGPLSQFF
TRBJ1-4 TRBV5-8 CASSLVPDLEKLFF
TRBJ2-7 TRBV21-1 CASSKGNSTYEQYF
TRBJ1-5 TRBV28 CASRRNRPGQPQHF
TRBJ2-1 TRBV2 CASSVEAFSYNEQFF
TRBJ1-1 TRBV6-5 CASSSYRGGNTEAFF
TRBJ2-7 TRBV5-5 CATATLLAGGGEQYF
TRBJ2-3 TRBV7-8 CASSLAGQGMADTQYF
TRBJ2-1 TRBV4-2 CASSQAFGNYYNEQFF
TRBJ2-1 TRBV19 CASSIAAAYNEQFF
TRBJ2-6 TRBV5-1 CASSLEEGGVLTF
. TRBV6-1 CASAGTSAYEQYF
TRBJ2-3 TRBV14 CASSLPNRLSESTDTQYF
TRBJ1-1 TRBV15 CATSLGLLGTEAFF
TRBJ2-3 TRBV5-1 CASSLLLAGGTDTQYF
TRBJ1-2 TRBV4-2 CASSREQEAYGYTF
TRBJ1-1 TRBV29-1 CSVEGHRVGAFF
TRBJ2-2 TRBV5-8 CASSSFGTGRTGELFF
TRBJ2-1 TRBV6-4 CASSEGTLSYNEQFF
TRBJ2-7 TRBV11-3 CASSLEAGERYEQYF
TRBJ1-1 TRBV18 CASSPTGNTEAFF
TRBJ2-7 TRBV27 CASSFYGTGHYEQYF
TRBJ2-5 TRBV19 CASSMDRVETQYF
TRBJ1-1 TRBV28 CASSFGGNEVTEAFF
TRBJ2-1 TRBV30 CAWSVRLAGYNEQFF